This T cell receptor (beta chain) is from a study of Tregs in tolerant kidney transplant recipients. Study-level background: CD4+CD25+CD127- cells came from roughly three-day belatacept mixed lymphocyte reactions, some with approximately five-day graft donor restimulation.

Unmatched junction bases numbered 2, after V lost 0 bases and J lost 0 bases. The CDR3 extends over 16 amino acids. CDR1 is MDHEN, CDR2 SYDVKM, per germline. With respect to this clone: Its specificity is unknown.

Only in-frame clones appear in the TCRdb table, and some are missing; sequencing was by immunoSEQ multiplex PCR. This sample yields around 30,000 clones, of which approximately 80% are seen a single time; approximately 2.2% belongs to the top ten. Study conclusions and caveats: Tregs expanded with activated donor B cells seemed most donor-specific.

The specimen was Tregs from blood cultured with allogeneic cells. The TCR was taken from a human donor in good health. The chain links TRBV28 to TRBJ2-4; 7 nucleotides match TRBD2. CDR3 residues: CASSLWAGVAKNIQYF. DNA for the CDR3: TGTGCCAGCAGTTTATGGGCGGGGGTAGCCAAAAACATTCAGTACTTC. The full variable domain, with the rest looked up from reference TRBV28 and TRBJ2-4, is DVKVTQSSRYLVKRTGEKVFLECVQDMDHENMFWYRQDPGLGLRLIYFSYDVKMKEKGDIPEGYSVSREKKERFSLILESASTNQTSMYLCASSLWAGVAKNIQYFGAGTRLSVL.